The 18 T cell receptor beta chains given below trace back to one sample, sequenced in a study of response to subunit inactivated influenza vaccine. TCRdb reprocessed the RT-PCR reads with MiXCR, giving one entry per CDR3 protein. The data hold some 850,000 distinct CDR3 sequences, with approximately 17% observed a single time. The sample consisted of PBMCs from blood, taken more than 4 days after vaccination. These receptors came from a man aged 45 to 65 who received an inactivated influenza vaccine.

J is TRBJ2-2 and V is TRBV12-3 or TRBV12-4, with 7 bases that match TRBD1. The CDR3 runs to 12 residues. CDR3 region: CAGTGDTGELFF. In nucleotides, the CDR3 is TGTGCTGGCACAGGGGACACCGGGGAGCTGTTTTTT.

A few counts support this clonotype. The chain combines TRBV7-2 with TRBJ2-1, with D possibly being TRBD2 (5 bases). This CDR3 region has 14 residues. The V end lost 4 bases, the J end lost 7 bases, and 14 bases lay between the germline ends. CDR1 SGHTA and CDR2 FQGNSA come from the germline V gene. In DNA form, the CDR3 reads TGTGCCAGCAGCTCAACTAGATCCACGAATGAGCAGTTCTTC. It yields the protein CASSSTRSTNEQFF. Full variable domain (rest looked up from reference TRBV7-2 and TRBJ2-1): GAGVSQSPSNKVTEKGKDVELRCDPISGHTALYWYRQSLGQGLEFLIYFQGNSAPDKSGLPSDRFSAERTGGSVSTLTIQRTQQEDSAVYLCASSSTRSTNEQFFGPGTRLTVL.

In its sample, this clonotype was seen a few times. This sequence joins TRBV4-2 and TRBJ2-1, with 9 positions matching TRBD1. J gave up 2 bases and V 2 bases, and 7 bases lay outside the gene matches. This CDR3 region has 17 residues. Germline loops: CDR1 LGHNA, CDR2 YNFKEQ. CDR3 amino acids: CASSQYWTGEAYNEQFF. The CDR3 DNA reads as TGTGCCAGCAGCCAATACTGGACAGGGGAGGCCTACAATGAGCAGTTCTTC.

The V call is TRBV27, the J call TRBJ2-5, with unresolved D. Per germline, CDR1 MNHEY and CDR2 SMNVEV (reference sequence). This CDR3 has 13 amino acids. Trimming stripped 8 bases from V and 0 bases from J, with 10 bases between. The CDR3 DNA reads TGTGCCAGCCCAATCCCGGACCAAGAGACCCAGTACTTC. It codes for CASPIPDQETQYF.

This clonotype has a single count. This chain joins TRBV7-8 and TRBJ1-4; D may be TRBD1 (6 bases). V lost 5 bases and J lost 8, with 15 bases in between. Germline values: CDR1 SGHVS, CDR2 FQNEAQ. There are 14 residues in the CDR3. The chain's CDR3 is CASSEDRGKEKLFF. CDR3 DNA sequence: TGTGCCAGCAGCGAGGACAGAGGGAAGGAAAAACTGTTTTTT.

There are a few counts of this clonotype. This chain joins TRBV7-2 and TRBJ2-7, with D perhaps matching TRBD2 (5 bases). V was cut by 8 bases and J by 2 bases, with 19 bases left in between. From germline, CDR1 is SGHTA and CDR2 FQGNSA. The CDR3 spans 15 residues. CDR3 region: CASGGGQASAYEQYF. As DNA, the CDR3 is TGTGCCAGCGGAGGCGGGCAGGCGTCGGCCTACGAGCAGTACTTC.

This clonotype was counted only a few times. V is TRBV20-1 and J is TRBJ1-2; 8 bases line up with TRBD1. This CDR3 is 12 amino acids long. Per germline, CDR1 DFQATT and CDR2 SNEGSKA (reference sequence). Unmatched junction bases numbered 6, after V lost 6 bases and J lost 6 bases. CDR3 coding DNA: TGCAGTGCCCACGACAGGGGCGATGGCTACACCTTC. It translates to CSAHDRGDGYTF.

The chain's CDR3 is CSGGQARYEQYF. CDR3 sequence (DNA): TGCAGCGGGGGACAGGCTCGGTACGAGCAGTACTTC. The V gene is TRBV20-1, the J gene TRBJ2-7; 8 bases are shared with TRBD1. Germline V gene data show CDR1 as DFQATT and CDR2 as SNEGSKA (reference sequence). The length of the CDR3 is 12 residues.

This chain joins TRBV6-2 or TRBV6-3 and TRBJ2-1; 7 bases agree with TRBD1. The CDR3 runs 14 residues. Germline V lookup: CDR1 MNHEY, CDR2 SVGEGT. With V trimmed by 4 bases and J by 5 bases, 5 bases remained unmatched. In DNA form, the CDR3 reads TGTGCCAGCAGTTTAGGGGGCGCCGACAATGAGCAGTTCTTC. This sequence encodes CASSLGGADNEQFF.

This clonotype showed up just a few times. V and J are TRBV20-1 and TRBJ2-2, with TRBD1 matching over 7 bases. Germline CDR1 DFQATT, CDR2 SNEGSKA (reference sequence). The CDR3 totals 15 residues. Trimming at V came to 3 bases and at J to 3 bases, leaving 7 bases not matched to a gene. CDR3 DNA: TGCAGTGCTAGTAGGGCAGGGGGATACACCGGGGAGCTGTTTTTT. It is translated as CSASRAGGYTGELFF.

Worth noting for this clonotype: At one end, the junction sequence differs from germline, possibly due to a read error. The genes are TRBV3-1 and TRBJ2-3, with TRBD1 matching over 7 bases. Germline CDR1 and CDR2: LGHDT and YNNKEL (reference sequence). This CDR3 has 16 residues. CDR3 DNA sequence: TGTGCCAGCACCCCACAGGGGATTCTAGGCACAGATATGCAGTATTTT. It is translated as CASTPQGILGTDMQYF.

The V gene is TRBV15, the J gene TRBJ2-7; D may correspond to TRBD1 or TRBD2 (6 bases each). The germline gives CDR1 LNHNV, CDR2 YYDKDF (reference sequence). The CDR3 runs 16 residues. The germline V and J ends were trimmed by 0 bases and 3 bases, with 15 bases remaining between them. In nucleotides, the CDR3 is TGTGCCACCAGCAGAGATATGGGGGGCTCGGTCTACGAGCAGTACTTC. This codes for CATSRDMGGSVYEQYF.

The chain uses TRBV15 and TRBJ2-5; TRBD1 matches at 9 bases. The J call may be faulty, since TRBJ2-1 better matches the DNA end. The CDR3 contains 16 residues. Germline V gene lookup returns CDR1 LNHNV and CDR2 YYDKDF (reference sequence). CDR3 DNA: TGTGCCACCAGCAGAGGTCCGACAGGGGGTAATAATGAGCAGTTCTTC. It codes for CATSRGPTGGNNEQFF.

The chain links TRBV27 to TRBJ1-1, with D perhaps TRBD1 (5 bases). Germline V gene lookup returns CDR1 MNHEY and CDR2 SMNVEV (reference sequence). The CDR3 is made up of 16 amino acids. Trimming shortened V by 0 bases and J by 6 bases, and 17 bases separated the two germline ends. The CDR3 region has the DNA TGTGCCAGCAGTTTATCTGAGGACGGGGCCGCGCCTGAAGCTTTCTTT. Its translation is CASSLSEDGAAPEAFF.

The chain joins TRBV7-9 to TRBJ2-5, with 10 positions matching TRBD2. V trimming: 5 bases; J trimming: 5 bases; junction bases outside the gene matches: 11. Germline lookup yields CDR1 SEHNR and CDR2 FQNEAQ (reference sequence). The CDR3 loop spans 16 amino acids. The CDR3 sequence is CASSHGLAASGETQYF. In DNA form, the CDR3 reads TGTGCCAGCAGCCACGGACTAGCGGCAAGCGGGGAGACCCAGTACTTC.

The CDR3 DNA reads as TGCAGTGCTACGGACATGTTTAGGGCCGGGGAGCTGTTTTTT. It translates to CSATDMFRAGELFF. The chain carries TRBV20-1 and TRBJ2-2; tentative D call: TRBD1 (5 bases). Trimming took 4 bases from V and 6 from J, leaving 15 bases between them. The germline CDR1 and CDR2 sequences are DFQATT and SNEGSKA (reference sequence). CDR3 length: 14 amino acids.

Ten or more counts support this clonotype. The chain couples TRBV12-3 or TRBV12-4 to TRBJ2-7, with 7 bases matching TRBD1. Trimming took 7 bases from V and 7 from J; bases not matched to a gene: 7. The CDR3 is 12 residues long. CDR3 sequence (DNA): TGTGCCAGCACAAGGGGGCTAGGAGAGCAGTACTTC. Protein: CASTRGLGEQYF.

This chain uses TRBV20-1 with TRBJ2-1, with D maybe TRBD1 (5 bases). V lost 4 bases and J 0 bases, leaving 22 bases between the germline ends. The CDR3 spans 18 residues. Germline CDR1 and CDR2: DFQATT and SNEGSKA (reference sequence). The CDR3 nucleotides read TGCAGTGCTAAAGGACACGGGCTAGGTGGAATCTCCTACAATGAGCAGTTCTTC. This translates into CSAKGHGLGGISYNEQFF.